This T cell receptor beta chain is from a study of T cell clones after liver transplantation. Findings and limits, study-wide: Small, mixed patient groups and varying post-transplant times limit these conclusions. Migration into the graft, not deletion, may explain lost graft donor-reactive T cells.

Clones were sequenced by immunoSEQ multiplex PCR, and TCRdb holds only the in-frame ones, with some missing. Here the sample spans around 75,000 clones, approximately 81% being singletons. The length of the CDR3 is 15 residues. Germline values: CDR1 SGHNT, CDR2 YYREEE (reference sequence). The germline V and J ends were trimmed by 0 bases and 7 bases, with 14 bases remaining between them. This clone was detected only once. Antigen unknown. The sample in question was CD4+ T cells from blood, obtained less than 50 months after liver transplant. This sequence was found in a human patient who received a liver transplant. Some T cells may arise from the graft donor. V and J are TRBV5-4 and TRBJ2-1, with D possibly matching TRBD1 (6 bases). CDR3 protein: CASSLEVRGKNEQFF. The DNA of the CDR3 is TGTGCCAGCAGCTTGGAAGTCAGGGGTAAGAATGAGCAGTTCTTC.